The 5 T cell receptor beta chains below come from one sample, sequenced in a study of blood T cells in healthy people across ages. The second PCR ran about 7 to 12 cycles with a sample-barcoded 5' primer and J-beta primers. One entry per CDR3 protein, called by TCRdb with MiXCR from the 5' RACE reads. The sample has hundreds of thousands of distinct CDR3 sequences; roughly 56% are singletons. The sequencing sample was made of blood. These receptors all come from a man aged 40-49 years in good health.

The chain has TRBV6-6 and TRBJ1-1; 9 bases line up with TRBD1. The CDR3 runs to 14 residues. The V and J ends lost 6 bases and 11 bases, in that order; junction bases with no gene match: 13. Germline V lookup: CDR1 MNHNY, CDR2 SVGAGI (reference sequence). DNA for the CDR3: TGTGCCAGCAGACCTCCCCCGAGGGACAGGGTTGCTTTCTTT. The encoded protein is CASRPPPRDRVAFF.

This chain connects TRBV5-6 to TRBJ2-1, with 10 bases that match TRBD2. Germline lookup yields CDR1 SGHDT and CDR2 YYEEEE. CDR3 length: 15 residues. The junction had 8 bases not matched to a gene; V was cut back by 1 base and J by 10 bases. CDR3 amino acids: CASSLSSSGGREQFF. In DNA form, the CDR3 reads TGTGCCAGCAGCTTGTCCTCTAGCGGGGGACGCGAGCAGTTCTTC.

This chain connects TRBV20-1 to TRBJ2-7; D is possibly TRBD2 (6 bases). Trimming left V 6 bases short and J 1 base short, with 16 bases between. The CDR3 totals 14 residues. Germline V CDR1 and CDR2: DFQATT, SNEGSKA (reference sequence). This chain's CDR3 is CSAGQEGSSYEQYF. The CDR3 region has the DNA TGCAGTGCCGGTCAGGAGGGGTCTTCCTACGAGCAGTACTTC.

There are a few counts of this clonotype. The J gene is TRBJ2-7, the V gene TRBV29-1; 7 positions agree with TRBD1. The ends lost 6 bases at V and 1 base at J; junction bases unmatched: 15. Germline V lookup: CDR1 SQVTM, CDR2 ANQGSEA. The CDR3 length is 16 residues. In DNA form, the CDR3 reads TGCAGCGTCCTAGGACAGGTCGAGTCAGTGTCCTACGAGCAGTACTTC. Translating gives CSVLGQVESVSYEQYF.

This clonotype showed up many times. This sequence joins TRBV18 and TRBJ2-5, with 7 bases matching TRBD2. The CDR3 totals 15 residues. Trimming cost V 3 bases and J 4 bases; bases outside gene matches: 8. Germline assignment: CDR1 KGHSH and CDR2 LQKENI. CDR3 amino acids: CASSPSSGMGETQYF. The CDR3 DNA sequence: TGTGCCAGCTCACCTTCTAGCGGAATGGGAGAGACCCAGTACTTC.